One and the same sample provided the 13 T cell receptor beta chains below, sequenced in a study of cytomegalovirus exposure and HLA in healthy donors. Both 60 Vbeta primers and 13 Jbeta primers went into the PCR. This table comes from immunoSEQ multiplex PCR, and its TCRdb copy is limited to in-frame clones, with some not included. The sample holds some 150,000 clones; approximately 87% are singletons and the top ten take 1.5% to 1.9%. The sequenced material came from PBMCs. These receptors originate from a man aged 40-55 years in good health and CMV-seronegative.

The chain employs TRBV10-3 and TRBJ1-1, with a possible D match to TRBD1 (5 bases). The CDR3 consists of 15 residues. Germline CDR1 reads ENHRY; CDR2 reads SYGVKD. The ends were cut back, 0 bases at V and 4 bases at J, with 12 bases in the middle. The CDR3 sequence is CAISESRSGGTEAFF. For the CDR3, the DNA is TGTGCCATCAGTGAGTCTAGGTCGGGGGGCACTGAAGCTTTCTTT.

The rearrangement links TRBV30 to TRBJ2-7; D is perhaps TRBD2 (6 bases). Looked up from germline, CDR1 is GTSNPN and CDR2 is SVGIG (reference sequence). Between the trimmed V and J ends, which lost 2 bases and 3 bases, there was a span of 11 bases. The CDR3 contains 13 residues. In DNA, the CDR3 is TGTGCCTGGAGTACCGGGACTTTCTACGAGCAGTACTTC. Translating it yields CAWSTGTFYEQYF. Full variable domain (rest looked up from reference TRBV30 and TRBJ2-7): SQTIHQWPATLVQPVGSPLSLECTVEGTSNPNLYWYRQAAGRGLQLLFYSVGIGQISSEVPQNLSASRPQDRQFILSSKKLLLSDSGFYLCAWSTGTFYEQYFGPGTRLTVT.

This chain joins TRBV5-5 and TRBJ1-1; weak D call: TRBD1 (6 bases). Germline CDR1 SGHKS, CDR2 YYEKEE (reference sequence). The V gene lost 6 bases and the J gene lost 6 bases, with 18 bases spanning the gap. The CDR3 is 14 residues long. CDR3 in DNA: TGTGCCAGCAACCCAGGGACACCGTCCCCTGAAGCTTTCTTT. Its translation: CASNPGTPSPEAFF.

The table lists this clone with a count of one. This chain connects TRBV28 to TRBJ2-7, with 10 bases matching TRBD1. V shed 3 bases and J 4 bases; nucleotides not matched to a gene: 6. This CDR3 contains 15 residues. The V gene's germline CDR1 is MDHEN and CDR2 SYDVKM. The CDR3 coding sequence is TGTGCCAGCAGTTTTACGGGACAGGGGTCTTACGAGCAGTACTTC. This translates into CASSFTGQGSYEQYF.

The chain carries TRBV29-1 and TRBJ1-2, with D perhaps matching TRBD1 (5 bases). This CDR3 spans 14 amino acids. Trimming removed 4 bases from V and 0 bases from J, with 12 bases in between. CDR1 is SQVTM and CDR2 is ANQGSEA in the germline V gene. In nucleotides, the CDR3 is TGCAGCGTTGGGAACGACAGCTCTAACTATGGCTACACCTTC. Translation: CSVGNDSSNYGYTF.

The chain employs TRBV28 and TRBJ1-6; weak D call: TRBD1 (6 bases). This CDR3 spans 16 amino acids. The germline V gene encodes CDR1 MDHEN and CDR2 SYDVKM. With 8 bases removed from V and 0 bases from J, the gap between germline ends came to 14 bases. DNA for the CDR3: TGTGCCAGCCGTGGGGGGGCGAGCTCCTATAATTCACCCCTCCACTTT. Translating it yields CASRGGASSYNSPLHF.

The rearrangement uses TRBV27 and TRBJ2-5; 7 bases map to TRBD2. This CDR3 contains 16 residues. Trimming at V came to 0 bases and at J to 5 bases, leaving 9 bases not matched to a gene. Per germline, CDR1 MNHEY and CDR2 SMNVEV (reference sequence). The CDR3 DNA reads TGTGCCAGCAGTTTATCTAGGACTAGTGAGATGGAGACCCAGTACTTC. Amino acids: CASSLSRTSEMETQYF.

The chain combines TRBV5-1 with TRBJ1-4; D may be TRBD1 (6 bases). Trimming cost V 0 bases and J 0 bases, with 9 bases left between them. CDR3 length: 16 residues. Germline CDR1 SGHRS, CDR2 YFSETQ. The CDR3 nucleotides read TGCGCCAGCAGCTTGGGGGGACAAGCAACTAATGAAAAACTGTTTTTT. This encodes CASSLGGQATNEKLFF.

The V call is TRBV21-1, the J call TRBJ1-2; TRBD1 was called by the table and not checked on the DNA. TRBV21-1 is tagged as a pseudogene. This CDR3 spans 15 amino acids. CDR3 DNA sequence: TGTGCCAGCAGCAAAGGGGCAGGGGGCGACTATGGCTACACCTTC. It translates to CASSKGAGGDYGYTF.

This rearrangement joins TRBV15 to TRBJ2-7; TRBD1 aligns across 8 bases. Per the germline V gene, CDR1 is LNHNV and CDR2 is YYDKDF (reference sequence). The CDR3 has 17 residues. Losses at the gene ends were 3 bases for V and 0 bases for J; bases not matched to a gene: 10. As DNA, the CDR3 is TGTGCCACCAGCAGGGGGACCGGGACAGGAAGCTCCTACGAGCAGTACTTC. Translated: CATSRGTGTGSSYEQYF.

The genes are TRBV11-2 and TRBJ2-5; D unclear. CDR3 length: 15 amino acids. Trimming took 3 bases from V and 5 from J, leaving 16 bases between them. Germline values: CDR1 SGHAT, CDR2 FQNNGV. This CDR3 reads CASSFLDSLEETQYF. The CDR3 bases are TGTGCCAGCAGCTTTCTCGACTCCCTAGAGGAGACCCAGTACTTC.

V is TRBV7-2 and J is TRBJ1-1; D is unclear. This CDR3 is built from 17 residues. Germline lookup yields CDR1 SGHTA and CDR2 FQGNSA. V was clipped by 5 bases and J by 4 bases, with 23 bases between them. CDR3 residues: CASSNRTFFSRGTEAFF. The CDR3 DNA reads TGTGCCAGCAGCAACCGAACGTTCTTTAGTCGTGGCACTGAAGCTTTCTTT.

The chain carries TRBV9 and TRBJ1-5; tentatively, D is TRBD1 (5 bases). V lost 2 bases to trimming and J lost 8 bases, with 17 bases between them. There are 15 residues in the CDR3. From germline, CDR1 is SGDLS and CDR2 YYNGEE. The CDR3 loop is CASSVFGGGDEPQHF. The CDR3 nucleotides are TGTGCCAGCAGCGTCTTTGGGGGGGGTGACGAGCCCCAGCATTTT.